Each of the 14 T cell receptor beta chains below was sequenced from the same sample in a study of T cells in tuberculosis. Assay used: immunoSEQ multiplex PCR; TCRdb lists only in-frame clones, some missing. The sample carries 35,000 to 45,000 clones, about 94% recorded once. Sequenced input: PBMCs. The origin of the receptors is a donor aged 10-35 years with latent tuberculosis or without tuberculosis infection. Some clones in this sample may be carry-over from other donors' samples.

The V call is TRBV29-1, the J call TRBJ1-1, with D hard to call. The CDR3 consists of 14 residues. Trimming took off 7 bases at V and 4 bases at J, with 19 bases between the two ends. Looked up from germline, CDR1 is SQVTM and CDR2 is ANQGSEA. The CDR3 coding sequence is TGCAGCGCCTCAAGGCGGGGTAGCATCACTGAAGCTTTCTTT. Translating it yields CSASRRGSITEAFF.

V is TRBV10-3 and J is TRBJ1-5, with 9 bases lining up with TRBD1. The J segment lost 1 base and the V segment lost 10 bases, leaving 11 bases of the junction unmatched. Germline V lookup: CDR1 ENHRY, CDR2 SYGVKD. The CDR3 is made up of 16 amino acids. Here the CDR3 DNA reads TGTGCCACCATGACCCCTGGGACAGGGAGCAATCAGCCCCAGCATTTT. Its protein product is CATMTPGTGSNQPQHF.

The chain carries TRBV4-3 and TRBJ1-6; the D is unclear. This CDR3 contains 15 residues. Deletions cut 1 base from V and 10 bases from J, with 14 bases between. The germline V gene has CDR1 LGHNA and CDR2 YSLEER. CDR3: CASSQVLSSGSPLHF. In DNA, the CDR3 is TGCGCCAGCAGCCAAGTTCTCTCTAGTGGGTCACCCCTCCACTTT.

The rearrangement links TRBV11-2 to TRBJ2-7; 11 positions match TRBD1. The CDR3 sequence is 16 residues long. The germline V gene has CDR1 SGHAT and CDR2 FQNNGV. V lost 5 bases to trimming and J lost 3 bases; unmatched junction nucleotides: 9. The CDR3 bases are TGTGCCAGCAGCCCACGTGGGGACAGGGGGTTCTACGAGCAGTACTTC. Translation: CASSPRGDRGFYEQYF.

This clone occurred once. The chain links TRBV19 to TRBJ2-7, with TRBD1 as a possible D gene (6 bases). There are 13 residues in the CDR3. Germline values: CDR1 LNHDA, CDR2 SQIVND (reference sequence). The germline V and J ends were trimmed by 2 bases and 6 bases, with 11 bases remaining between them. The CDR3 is CASSITGSGEQYF. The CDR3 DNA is TGTGCCAGTAGTATAACAGGGAGCGGCGAGCAGTACTTC.

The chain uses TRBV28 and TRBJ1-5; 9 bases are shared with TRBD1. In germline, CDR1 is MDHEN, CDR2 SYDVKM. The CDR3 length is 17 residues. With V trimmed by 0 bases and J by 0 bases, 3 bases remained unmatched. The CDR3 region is CASSLWDRGLSNQPQHF. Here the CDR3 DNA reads TGTGCCAGCAGTTTATGGGACAGGGGTCTTAGCAATCAGCCCCAGCATTTT.

The CDR3 region is CASSLVASGELFF. The CDR3 coding sequence is TGTGCCAGCAGCTTAGTAGCTTCCGGGGAGCTGTTTTTT. The V gene is TRBV7-2, the J gene TRBJ2-2; D gene unclear. Germline lookup yields CDR1 SGHTA and CDR2 FQGNSA. The CDR3 covers 13 residues. The V gene lost 1 base and the J gene lost 6 bases, with 6 bases spanning the gap.

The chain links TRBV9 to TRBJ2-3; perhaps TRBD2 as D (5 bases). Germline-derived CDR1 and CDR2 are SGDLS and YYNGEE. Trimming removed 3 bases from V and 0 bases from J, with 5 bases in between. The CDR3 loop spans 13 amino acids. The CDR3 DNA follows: TGTGCCAGCAGCGGGGAGAGCACAGATACGCAGTATTTT. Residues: CASSGESTDTQYF.

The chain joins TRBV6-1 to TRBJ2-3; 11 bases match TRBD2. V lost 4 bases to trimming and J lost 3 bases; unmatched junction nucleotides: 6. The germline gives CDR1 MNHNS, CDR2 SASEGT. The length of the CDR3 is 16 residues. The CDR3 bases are TGTGCCAGCAGTGGATTAGCGGGGGGGCATACAGATACGCAGTATTTT. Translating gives CASSGLAGGHTDTQYF.

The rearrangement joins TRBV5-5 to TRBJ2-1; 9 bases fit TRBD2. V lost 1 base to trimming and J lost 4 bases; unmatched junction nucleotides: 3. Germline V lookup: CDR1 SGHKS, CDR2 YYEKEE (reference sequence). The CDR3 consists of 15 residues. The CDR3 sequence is CASSLRLAGYNEQFF. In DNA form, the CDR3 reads TGTGCCAGCAGCTTGCGGCTAGCGGGGTACAATGAGCAGTTCTTC.

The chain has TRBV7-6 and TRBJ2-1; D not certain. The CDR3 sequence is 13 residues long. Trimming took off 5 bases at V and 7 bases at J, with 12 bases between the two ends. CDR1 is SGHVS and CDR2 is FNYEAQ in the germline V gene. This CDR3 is CASSTSYRNEQFF. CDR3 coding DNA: TGTGCCAGCAGCACGAGTTACAGAAATGAGCAGTTCTTC.

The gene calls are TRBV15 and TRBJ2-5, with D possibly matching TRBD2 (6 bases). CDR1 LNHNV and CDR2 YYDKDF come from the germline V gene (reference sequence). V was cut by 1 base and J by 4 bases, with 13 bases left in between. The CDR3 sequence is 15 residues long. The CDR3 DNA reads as TGTGCCACCAGCAGAGCCCTAGCGACGCTAGAGACCCAGTACTTC. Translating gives CATSRALATLETQYF.

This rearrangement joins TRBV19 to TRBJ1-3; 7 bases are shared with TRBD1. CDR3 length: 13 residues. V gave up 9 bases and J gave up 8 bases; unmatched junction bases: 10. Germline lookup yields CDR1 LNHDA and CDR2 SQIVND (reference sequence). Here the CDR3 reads CASTRQGLDTIYF. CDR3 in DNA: TGTGCCAGCACCCGACAGGGATTGGACACCATATATTTT.

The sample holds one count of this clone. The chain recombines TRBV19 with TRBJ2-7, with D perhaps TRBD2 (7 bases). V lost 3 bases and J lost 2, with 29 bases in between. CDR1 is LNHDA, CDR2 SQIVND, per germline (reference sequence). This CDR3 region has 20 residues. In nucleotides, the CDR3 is TGTGCCAGTAGTATTCAGGGGCATCAAGGGAGGCTAGCGGACCCCTACGAGCAGTACTTC. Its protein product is CASSIQGHQGRLADPYEQYF.